This is a list of T cell receptor beta chains from one sample in a study of T-cell memory formation after mild COVID-19. TCRdb reanalysed the 5' RACE reads using MiXCR and keeps one entry per CDR3 protein. The sample includes about 190,000 distinct CDR3 sequences, 15% to 20% of them seen just once. Material for sequencing was PBMCs or a T cell subset sorted from them (not recorded which). The source is an adult woman who had mild COVID-19 (a few samples of this study predate the infection). Cell type and time point are not known. Both conserved end residues are trimmed from each CDR3. Clone sizes are given selectively: once, few, many, or a class where the clone is expanded.

length	size	V	CDR3
8	-	TRBV29-1	SVGQGGYT
12	-	TRBV20-1	SAGEAGRTDTQY
14	-	TRBV4-2	ASSQVGAGAPNEQF
11	-	TRBV14	ASSQDLGSEQY
15	few	TRBV3-1	ASSQLRSPGTAGELF
13	few	TRBV20-1	SARDLEGASYEQY
16	-	TRBV5-1	ASSWGLAGGSSYNEQF
11	-	TRBV7-2	ASSFIEDTEAF
12	-	TRBV9	ASSVGDSDQPQH
14	-	TRBV10-3	AVGSGAGVSGNTIY
13	many	TRBV10-3	AISGGSSKNYEQY
9	few	TRBV3-1	ASSQSNRLF
14	-	TRBV6-1	ASSEGAGGSTDTQY
13	many	TRBV7-9	ASIQRRGGTDTQY
13	few	TRBV5-1	ASSFTTGLNTEAF
13	-	TRBV6-2/TRBV6-3	ASSRESGMTNEQF
11	few	TRBV20-1	SASAGDGNEQF
11	-	TRBV7-2	ASSFEGGEKLF
8	few	TRBV25-1	ASEQGRAF
17	-	TRBV4-1	ASSQLGLAGTFSYNEQF
14	few	TRBV5-1	ASSLVGGLYQETQY
11	few	TRBV7-2	ASSLWVNTEAF
13	few	TRBV20-1	SARRPSGDPYEQY
13	few	TRBV7-2	ASSALAGGPYEQY
14	few	TRBV6-2/TRBV6-3	ASSQRLAGSTDTQY
12	-	TRBV5-1	ASSWDGSQETQY
13	-	TRBV7-9	ASSLAGAGGEKLF
10	few	TRBV7-2	ASSPDWTSQY
11	few	TRBV2	ASCVVLGEKLF
12	-	TRBV12-3/TRBV12-4	ASSKQANTDTQY
13	few	TRBV5-1	ASSLAGQRNTEAF
12	many	TRBV15	ATSTRTGSETQY
12	few	TRBV6-2/TRBV6-3	ASSPGGPSYEQY
15	few	TRBV24-1	ATSDPTGTSVQETQY
13	few	TRBV5-1	ASSLAPGGTDTQY
13	-	TRBV25-1	ASSGAQGRTGELF
18	-	TRBV13	ASSGRLRLAGESSTDTQY
9	few	TRBV20-1	SASGGYEQY
13	few	TRBV18	ASSPNTRSSYEQY
14	-	TRBV5-1	ASSPDGGIMNTEAF
14	-	TRBV12-3/TRBV12-4	ASSRFTGGENYGYT
14	many	TRBV12-3/TRBV12-4	ASSPPGTRYQETQY
15	once	TRBV12-3/TRBV12-4	ASSSDSTGYGTDTQY
11	-	TRBV12-3/TRBV12-4	ASSKREKETQY
13	-	TRBV6-5	ASSWGTGRMSPLH
13	-	TRBV28	ASSLGGAVTDTQY